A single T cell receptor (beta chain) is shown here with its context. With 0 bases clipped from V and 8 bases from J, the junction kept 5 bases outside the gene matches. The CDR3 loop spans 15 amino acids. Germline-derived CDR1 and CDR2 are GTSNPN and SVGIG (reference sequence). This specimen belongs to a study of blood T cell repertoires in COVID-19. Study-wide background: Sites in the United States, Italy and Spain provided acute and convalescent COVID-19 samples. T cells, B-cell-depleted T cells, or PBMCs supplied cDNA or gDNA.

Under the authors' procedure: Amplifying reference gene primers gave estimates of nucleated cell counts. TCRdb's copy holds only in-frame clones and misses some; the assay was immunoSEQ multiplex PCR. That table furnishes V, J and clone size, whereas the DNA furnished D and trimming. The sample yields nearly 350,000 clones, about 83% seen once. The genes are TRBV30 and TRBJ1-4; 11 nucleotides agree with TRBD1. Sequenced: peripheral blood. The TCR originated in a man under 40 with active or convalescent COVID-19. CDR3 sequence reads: CAWSVLRTGGEKLFF. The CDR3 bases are TGTGCCTGGAGTGTACTGAGGACAGGGGGCGAAAAACTGTTTTTT.